The 4 T cell receptor beta chains in this list originate from one sample, sequenced in a study of T cell clones after liver transplantation. The protocol was immunoSEQ multiplex PCR, while the TCRdb copy is restricted to in-frame clones and leaves out a portion. The sample holds roughly 73,000 clones, about 80% seen once. Source: CD4+ T cells from blood, taken before liver transplant. Source of these receptors: a human donor who received a liver transplant.

This chain uses TRBV28 with TRBJ2-3; a weak D match, TRBD2 (6 bases). Germline-derived CDR1 and CDR2 are MDHEN and SYDVKM. The CDR3 covers 14 residues. V lost 10 bases and J lost 2, with 16 bases in between. In DNA, the CDR3 is TGTGCCACCTCGGCGGGGCTTGACACAGATACGCAGTATTTT. Residues: CATSAGLDTDTQYF.

CDR3 DNA sequence: TGTGCCATCAGTGAACGGGGGCTGTACGAGCAGTACTTC. It codes for CAISERGLYEQYF. The V and J genes are TRBV10-3 and TRBJ2-7; D may be TRBD1 or TRBD2 (6 bases each). From germline, CDR1 is ENHRY and CDR2 SYGVKD. The CDR3 sequence is 13 residues long. Trimming took off 3 bases at V and 4 bases at J, with 10 bases between the two ends.

The chain employs TRBV28 and TRBJ1-5; no firm D call. The CDR3 totals 17 residues. V dropped 4 bases and J dropped 5 bases, with 21 bases sitting between them. Germline-derived CDR1 and CDR2 are MDHEN and SYDVKM. The CDR3 region has the DNA TGTGCCAGCAGTTCACTTTTGACGCGGATGAGACATCAGCCCCAGCATTTT. Residues: CASSSLLTRMRHQPQHF.

This clone was detected a few times. The gene calls are TRBV19 and TRBJ1-5, with D unclear. CDR3 size: 13 residues. Germline-derived CDR1 and CDR2 are LNHDA and SQIVND (reference sequence). The ends were cut back, 5 bases at V and 5 bases at J, with 10 bases in the middle. The CDR3 region has the DNA TGTGCCAGTAGTGTCGACCGAGATCAGCCCCAGCATTTT. Its protein is CASSVDRDQPQHF.